The T cell receptor (beta chain) described here comes from a study of graft-versus-host responses after intestinal transplantation. To note about this clone: The antigen remains undetermined.

Study-wide points: Investigators detected GvH clones in recipient marrow, with some emerging earlier in ileum or blood.

The protocol was immunoSEQ multiplex PCR, while the TCRdb copy is restricted to in-frame clones and leaves out a portion. The data show approximately 130,000 clones, roughly 92% seen once. CDR1 and CDR2 from the germline V gene are SGDLS and YYNGEE. The CDR3 totals 13 residues. V was shortened by 3 bases and J by 5 bases, with 11 bases between the two germline ends. The sequencing used unstimulated CD4+ T cells sorted from spleen or lymph node cells, collected before intestinal transplant. V gene TRBV9 combines with J gene TRBJ2-5, with D tentatively TRBD1 (5 bases). The sequence was obtained from a human donor who received an intestinal transplant. CDR3 protein: CASSAQGFETQYF. DNA of the CDR3: TGTGCCAGCAGCGCCCAGGGTTTCGAGACCCAGTACTTC. The complete variable domain, with remaining parts taken from reference TRBV9 and TRBJ2-5, reads DSGVTQTPKHLITATGQRVTLRCSPRSGDLSVYWYQQSLDQGLQFLIQYYNGEERAKGNILERFSAQQFPDLHSELNLSSLELGDSALYFCASSAQGFETQYFGPGTRLLVL.